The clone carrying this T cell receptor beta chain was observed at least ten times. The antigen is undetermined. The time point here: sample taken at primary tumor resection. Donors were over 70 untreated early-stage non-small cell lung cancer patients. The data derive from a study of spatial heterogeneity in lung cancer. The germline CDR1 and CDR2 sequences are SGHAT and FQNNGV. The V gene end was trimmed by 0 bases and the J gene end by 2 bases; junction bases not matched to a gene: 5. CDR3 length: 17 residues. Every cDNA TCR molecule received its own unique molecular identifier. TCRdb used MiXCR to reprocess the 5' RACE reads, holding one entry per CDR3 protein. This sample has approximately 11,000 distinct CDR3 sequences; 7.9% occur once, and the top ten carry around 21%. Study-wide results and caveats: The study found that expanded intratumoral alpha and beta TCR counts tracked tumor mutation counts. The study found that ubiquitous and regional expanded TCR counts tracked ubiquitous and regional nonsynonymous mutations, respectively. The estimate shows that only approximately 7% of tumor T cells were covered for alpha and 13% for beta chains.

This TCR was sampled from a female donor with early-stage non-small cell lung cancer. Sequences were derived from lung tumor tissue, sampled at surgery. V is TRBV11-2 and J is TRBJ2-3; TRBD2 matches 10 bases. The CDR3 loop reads CASSLDPSGGATDTQYF. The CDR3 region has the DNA TGTGCCAGCAGCTTAGATCCGAGCGGGGGGGCCACAGATACGCAGTATTTT.